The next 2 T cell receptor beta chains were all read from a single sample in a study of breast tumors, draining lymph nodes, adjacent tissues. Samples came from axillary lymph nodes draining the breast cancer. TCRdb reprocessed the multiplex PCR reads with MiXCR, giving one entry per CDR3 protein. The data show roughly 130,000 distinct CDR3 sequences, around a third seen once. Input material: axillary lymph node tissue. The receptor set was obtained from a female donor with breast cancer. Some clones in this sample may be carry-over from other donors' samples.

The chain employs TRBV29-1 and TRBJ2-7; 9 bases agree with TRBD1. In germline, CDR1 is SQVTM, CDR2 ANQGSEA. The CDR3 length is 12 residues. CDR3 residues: CRRTGESYEQYF. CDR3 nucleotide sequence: TGCAGAAGGACAGGGGAATCCTACGAGCAGTACTTC.

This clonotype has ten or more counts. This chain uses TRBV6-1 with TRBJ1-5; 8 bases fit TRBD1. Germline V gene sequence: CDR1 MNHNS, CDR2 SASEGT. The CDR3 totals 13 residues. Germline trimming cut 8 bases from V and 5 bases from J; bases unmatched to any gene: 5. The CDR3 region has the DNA TGTGCCAGCCAGCAGGGGGCTGATCAGCCCCAGCATTTT. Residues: CASQQGADQPQHF.